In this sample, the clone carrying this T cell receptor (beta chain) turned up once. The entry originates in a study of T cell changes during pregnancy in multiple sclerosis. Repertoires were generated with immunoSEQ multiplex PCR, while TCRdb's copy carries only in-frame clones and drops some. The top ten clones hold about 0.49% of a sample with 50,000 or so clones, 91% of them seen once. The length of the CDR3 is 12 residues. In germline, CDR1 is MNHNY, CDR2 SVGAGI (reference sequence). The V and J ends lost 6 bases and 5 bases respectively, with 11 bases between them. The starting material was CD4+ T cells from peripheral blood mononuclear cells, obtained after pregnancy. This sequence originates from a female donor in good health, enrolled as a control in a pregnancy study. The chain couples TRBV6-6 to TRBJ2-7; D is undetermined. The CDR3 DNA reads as TGTGCCAGCAGCCCTACAGTCCACGAGCAGTACTTC. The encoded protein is CASSPTVHEQYF.